The clone carrying this T cell receptor (beta chain) was counted between two and nine times. These data originate in a study of radiation and T cells in renal cell carcinoma. Study context: Nephrectomy followed 15 Gy stereotactic body radiation by 4 weeks.

The repertoire was sequenced with immunoSEQ multiplex PCR; TCRdb's copy has only in-frame clones and lacks some. The sample has about 59,000 clones; 65% to 85% are singletons. Time point of the sample: baseline pretreatment blood. The treatment is: 15 Gy SBRT to primary tumor, nephrectomy 4 weeks later. Blood was sampled at baseline, 2 weeks and 4 weeks after SBRT. There are 12 residues in the CDR3. Trimming shortened V by 0 bases and J by 5 bases, and 4 bases separated the two germline ends. Germline V gives CDR1 SEHNR, CDR2 FQNEAQ (reference sequence). This TCR came from a man aged 60-69 years with renal cell carcinoma. V gene TRBV7-9 combines with J gene TRBJ1-1; D is unresolved. The starting material was blood, obtained from a patient whose treatment included radiotherapy and nephrectomy. The chain's CDR3 is CASSLAGTEAFF. In DNA form, the CDR3 reads TGTGCCAGCAGCTTAGCAGGTACTGAAGCTTTCTTT.